Sequencing of this TCR beta chain was carried out in a study of technical replicates of blood from a few donors. Some clones are missing from TCRdb's copy, which holds only in-frame ones; the method was immunoSEQ multiplex PCR. Of approximately 100,000 clones in the sample, over 90% are singletons; the top ten hold roughly 0.21%. This clonotype originated in a human donor in good health. The sample was T cells isolated from PBMCs.

The chain's CDR3 is CAIQGTSGSSYNEQFF. CDR3 nucleotides: TGTGCCATTCAGGGGACTAGCGGCTCCTCCTACAATGAGCAGTTCTTC. The chain carries TRBV10-3 and TRBJ2-1; TRBD2 agrees at 11 bases. CDR3 length: 16 amino acids. V trimming: 9 bases; J trimming: 0 bases; junction bases outside the gene matches: 7. From germline, CDR1 is ENHRY and CDR2 SYGVKD.